The rows below give T cell receptor beta chains drawn from one sample of a study of shared clonotypes between healthy human individuals. The repertoire was sequenced with immunoSEQ multiplex PCR; TCRdb's copy has only in-frame clones and lacks some. Of 2 million to 3 million clones in the sample, under 95% were seen once. The sequenced sample consisted of naive CD4+ T cells from PBMCs. Receptors originate from a man between 18 and 35 years old in good health. Some clones in this sample may be carry-over from other donors' samples. The CDR3 runs from the conserved cysteine through the conserved F or W. The order of the fields is D gene, V gene, clone size, J gene, CDR3 DNA, CDR3 protein. D genes are given only for firm matches. Some rows have no size entry. The others give once, few or many, or a class for an expanded clone.

>.|TRBV7-3|.|TRBJ1-1
TGTGCCAGCAGCTCGCAAGGAAGGGTGAACACTGAAGCTTTCTTT
CASSSQGRVNTEAFF
>TRBD2|TRBV5-1|.|TRBJ2-1
TGCGCCAGCACCGGACTAGCGAAACCCAATGAGCAGTTCTTC
CASTGLAKPNEQFF
>TRBD1|TRBV7-2|.|TRBJ1-4
TGTGCCAGCAGCTTTCGCACCGGGACAGGCAATGAAAAACTGTTTTTT
CASSFRTGTGNEKLFF
>TRBD2|TRBV19|.|TRBJ2-3
TGTGCCAGTAGTATTTCTCTTCGGACTAGCGGTCCCACAGATACGCAGTATTTT
CASSISLRTSGPTDTQYF
>.|TRBV7-3|.|TRBJ2-3
TGTGCCAGCAGCTTATTCGGTCCCGCAGATACGCAGTATTTT
CASSLFGPADTQYF
>.|TRBV2|.|TRBJ1-5
TGTGCCAGCAGTGGGCAGGGGATTGATCAGCCCCAGCATTTT
CASSGQGIDQPQHF
>TRBD2|TRBV28|.|TRBJ2-2
TGTGCCAGCAGTCGCTTTCCGGGACTAGCGGGAGATGCCGGGGAGCTGTTTTTT
CASSRFPGLAGDAGELFF
>TRBD2|TRBV25-1|.|TRBJ2-1
TGTGCCAGCAGTGAACCCCTAGCGGGAGGCGATGAGCAGTTCTTC
CASSEPLAGGDEQFF
>.|TRBV6-1|.|TRBJ1-3
TGTGCCAGCAGTTCGACAGCAATCTCTGGAAACACCATATATTTT
CASSSTAISGNTIYF
>.|TRBV15|once|TRBJ2-5
TGTGCCACCAGCAGAGCGCAGACGCAAGAGACCCAGTACTTC
CATSRAQTQETQYF
>.|TRBV5-1|.|TRBJ1-1
TGCGCCAGCAGCTTTCTCGGGGAGGGGAACACTGAAGCTTTCTTT
CASSFLGEGNTEAFF
>TRBD2|TRBV18|.|TRBJ2-1
TGTGCCAGCTCACCACAGGAACGGGGGGCCTACAATGAGCAGTTCTTC
CASSPQERGAYNEQFF
>TRBD1|TRBV5-1|.|TRBJ2-1
TGCGCCAGCAGCCTCGGGACAGGGGGAGGCGATGAGCAGTTCTTC
CASSLGTGGGDEQFF
>.|TRBV15|once|TRBJ1-5
TGTGCCACCAGCAGAGATCGGGTAATGGGGCCAGGGAGGAATCAGCCCCAGCATTTT
CATSRDRVMGPGRNQPQHF
>TRBD1|TRBV13|.|TRBJ2-3
TGTGCCAGCAGCTTACTCCGGGACAGGGGACCCCACGAGGGGCAGGGGACGCAGTATTTT
CASSLLRDRGPHEGQGTQYF
>TRBD1|TRBV9|.|TRBJ2-5
TGTGCCAGCAGCGTAGCTGGGGGACAGCTGTGGGAGACCCAGTACTTC
CASSVAGGQLWETQYF
>.|TRBV20-1|.|TRBJ2-2
TGCAGCGGGGGTTGGCTCGGGGAGCTGTTTTTT
CSGGWLGELFF
>.|TRBV2|.|TRBJ1-1
TGTGCCACCCTCCCCGAGGGAATAGGAACTGAAGCTTTCTTT
CATLPEGIGTEAFF
>.|TRBV5-1|.|TRBJ1-2
TGCGCCAGCAGCTTGGTAGGGTATGGCTACACCTTC
CASSLVGYGYTF
>.|TRBV7-2|.|TRBJ1-3
TGTGCCAGCAGCACCGCGGGGGGCGCGAGTGGAAACACCATATATTTT
CASSTAGGASGNTIYF
>.|TRBV11-2|few|TRBJ1-5
TGTGCCAGCAGCGAATGGGATCAGCCCCAGCATTTT
CASSEWDQPQHF
>.|TRBV4-1|.|TRBJ1-2
TGCGCCAGCAGCCAAGATCTGAACTGGGGCTACACCTTC
CASSQDLNWGYTF
>.|TRBV7-9|.|TRBJ2-5
TGTGCCAGCAGCCTGGGCGCCGCGCTCTGGAGGGAGACCCAGTACTTC
CASSLGAALWRETQYF
>TRBD2|TRBV19|.|TRBJ2-1
TGTGCCAGTAGTAAAAGTAGCGGGCTCTCCTACAATGAGCAGTTCTTC
CASSKSSGLSYNEQFF
>TRBD2|TRBV5-4|.|TRBJ2-5
TGTGCCAGCAGCTCGGGACTAGCGGGAGTGGAGACCCAGTACTTC
CASSSGLAGVETQYF
>.|TRBV6-5|.|TRBJ1-5
TGTGCCAGCAGTTACTCCGGTTCGAGCAATCAGCCCCAGCATTTT
CASSYSGSSNQPQHF
>TRBD2|TRBV15|.|TRBJ2-1
TGTGCCACCAGCAAGAGGTGGACTAGCGGAACCTCCTACAATGAGCAGTTCTTC
CATSKRWTSGTSYNEQFF